One sample yielded the 5 T cell receptor beta chains listed below, sequenced in a study of T cells in pancreatic ductal adenocarcinoma. Surgery without prior neoadjuvant therapy was the treatment of the selected pancreatic ductal adenocarcinoma patients. Sequencing was performed with immunoSEQ multiplex PCR; in TCRdb, only in-frame clones are kept and a portion is missing. Of roughly 100,000 clones listed, 90% to 95% are singletons. Sequenced material: PBMCs. Receptors originate from a human donor with pancreatic ductal adenocarcinoma.

The chain recombines TRBV18 with TRBJ1-5; 7 bases are shared with TRBD1. The CDR3 loop spans 15 amino acids. The junction had 13 bases not matched to a gene; V was cut back by 6 bases and J by 8 bases. The germline gives CDR1 KGHSH, CDR2 LQKENI. For the CDR3, the DNA is TGTGCCAGCTCCCGTGGGACAGCCCCGGTGGAGCCCCAGCATTTT. This sequence encodes CASSRGTAPVEPQHF. The complete variable domain, with remaining parts taken from reference TRBV18 and TRBJ1-5, reads NAGVMQNPRHLVRRRGQEARLRCSPMKGHSHVYWYRQLPEEGLKFMVYLQKENIIDESGMPKERFSAEFPKEGPSILRIQQVVRGDSAAYFCASSRGTAPVEPQHFGDGTRLSIL.

The rearrangement uses TRBV27 and TRBJ2-1; no definite D call. V lost 5 bases, J lost 9 bases, and 8 bases lay in between. The CDR3 loop spans 11 amino acids. Germline CDR1 reads MNHEY; CDR2 reads SMNVEV (reference sequence). CDR3 loop: CASSSVGEQFF. DNA for the CDR3: TGTGCCAGCAGTAGCGTCGGTGAGCAGTTCTTC.

The chain recombines TRBV7-9 with TRBJ2-7; D ambiguous. Germline V gives CDR1 SEHNR, CDR2 FQNEAQ (reference sequence). Deletions cut 2 bases from V and 7 bases from J, with 15 bases between. The CDR3 runs 14 residues. The CDR3 protein is CASSLFSDSREQYF. The CDR3 DNA sequence: TGTGCCAGCAGCTTATTTTCAGACTCGAGAGAGCAGTACTTC. The entire variable domain, with the rest obtained from reference TRBV7-9 and TRBJ2-7, is as follows: DTGVSQNPRHKITKRGQNVTFRCDPISEHNRLYWYRQTLGQGPEFLTYFQNEAQLEKSRLLSDRFSAERPKGSFSTLEIQRTEQGDSAMYLCASSLFSDSREQYFGPGTRLTVT.

This chain uses TRBV9 with TRBJ2-7; 9 bases match TRBD1. Germline loops: CDR1 SGDLS, CDR2 YYNGEE. Trimming at V came to 2 bases and at J to 4 bases, leaving 4 bases not matched to a gene. The CDR3 spans 14 residues. CDR3 coding DNA: TGTGCCAGCAGCGTTTCGGGACAGGGATACGAGCAGTACTTC. It is translated as CASSVSGQGYEQYF.

The J gene is TRBJ2-1, the V gene TRBV7-9; D unresolved. CDR3 length equals 14 residues. The V end was cut by 2 bases, the J end by 1 base, with 6 bases between. The germline CDR1 and CDR2 sequences are SEHNR and FQNEAQ (reference sequence). CDR3 loop: CASSLSGSYNEQFF. The CDR3, as DNA: TGTGCCAGCAGCTTATCAGGTTCCTACAATGAGCAGTTCTTC.